This T cell receptor beta chain originates from a study of sequential checkpoint blockade in melanoma (dated by TCRdb to between 2018 and 2021). About the study as a whole: In a 1:1 randomization, patients received either first-line nivolumab then ipilimumab (arm A) or ipilimumab then nivolumab (arm B). Maintenance nivolumab came after each of the two trial sequences. Study-wide findings and limitations: Validation of the response-prediction model combining TCR metrics and mutation burden is needed in larger, independent patient cohorts.

Comment on this clone: This clone's antigen is unknown. No base qualities exist here, and no much larger clone lies one base off it.

TCRbeta CDR3 regions were immunosequenced from genomic DNA with the immunoSEQ Assay. Before high-throughput sequencing, genomic DNA was amplified using bias-controlled multiplex PCR. The study's processing was this. To quantify the absolute abundance of each unique TCRbeta CDR3 region, the sequences were collapsed and filtered. Clonality was defined as 1 minus Pielou's evenness and was calculated using productive rearrangements only. Clones with significantly greater frequencies in on-treatment versus baseline samples were identified using a previously published method. As stored in TCRdb, this immuneACCESS dataset retains in-frame rearrangements with V and J assigned. A fraction of the clones does not appear; measured against another copy, unresolved V genes explain less than half of the discrepancy, and the remainder lacks a known reason. Clone size and the V and J calls come from that table; the DNA yielded D and trimming. The sample data list more than 4,500 clones, and roughly 85% of these were observed just once. 9% of the sample lies in the top ten.

CDR1 and CDR2 are read off the germline V gene (reference sequence) as LNHNV and YYDKDF. Including cysteine and phenylalanine, the CDR3 has 14 amino acids. The CDR3 DNA has 42 bases and is translated from base 1. The V and J ends are trimmed by 0 bases and 8 bases, leaving 11 bases between them. Explained via the paper, the treatment or condition label denotes: randomized to nivolumab then ipilimumab (arm A) or the reverse (arm B). None of the patients in the trial had previously been given DNA-damaging chemotherapy. On a FACS Aria II flow cytometer, live CD3+CD8+ cells that were negative for CD19 and CD56 were sorted from thawed PBMCs. CheckMate 064, a randomized, open-label phase II trial of sequential checkpoint blockade, was the source of the samples, all of which came from patients with melanoma. Peripheral blood mononuclear cells were obtained through leukapheresis, purified using Ficoll-Paque, and frozen in human serum containing approximately 10% DMSO. Purity of sorted blood CD3+CD8+ cells was verified at >95% immediately after sorting, followed by DNA extraction.

This TCR was sampled from a human donor with melanoma. The sample here was CD8+ T cells sorted from blood (inferred from file names), taken from a patient given nivolumab and ipilimumab in sequence. The chain uses TRBV15 and TRBJ2-1; the D gene assignment is ambiguous. The nucleotide sequence is TGTGCCACCAGCAGAGATGAGCGATGGGATGAGCAGTTCTTC. Its coded protein is CATSRDERWDEQFF.